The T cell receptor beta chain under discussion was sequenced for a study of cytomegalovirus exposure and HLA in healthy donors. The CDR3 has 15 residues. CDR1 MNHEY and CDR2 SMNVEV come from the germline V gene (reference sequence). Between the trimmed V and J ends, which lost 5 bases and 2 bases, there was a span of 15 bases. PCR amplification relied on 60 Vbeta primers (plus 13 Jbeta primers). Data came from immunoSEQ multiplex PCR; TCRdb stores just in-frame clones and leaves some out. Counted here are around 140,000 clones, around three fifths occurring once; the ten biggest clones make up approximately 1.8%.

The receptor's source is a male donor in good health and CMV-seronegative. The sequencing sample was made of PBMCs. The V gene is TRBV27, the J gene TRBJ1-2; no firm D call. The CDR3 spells CASSPLFWQNYGYTF. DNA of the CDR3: TGTGCCAGCAGTCCTCTTTTTTGGCAAAACTATGGCTACACCTTC.